Given below is one T cell receptor (beta chain) in context. This CDR3 is 17 amino acids long. Trimming removed 4 bases from V and 6 bases from J; junction bases left unmatched: 12. The V gene's germline CDR1 is SNHLY and CDR2 FYNNEI. This record comes from a study of blood T cell repertoires in COVID-19. Assay used: immunoSEQ multiplex PCR; TCRdb lists only in-frame clones, some missing. In the table there are roughly 200,000 clones, about 88% of which are singletons. The chain links TRBV2 to TRBJ2-1, with 10 bases fitting TRBD2. This clonotype was obtained from a woman aged 30 to 39 with active or convalescent COVID-19. Sequenced material: peripheral blood. Here the CDR3 reads CASSGIAGGQGVNEQFF. The CDR3 DNA reads TGTGCCAGCAGTGGGATAGCGGGGGGCCAGGGGGTCAATGAGCAGTTCTTC.